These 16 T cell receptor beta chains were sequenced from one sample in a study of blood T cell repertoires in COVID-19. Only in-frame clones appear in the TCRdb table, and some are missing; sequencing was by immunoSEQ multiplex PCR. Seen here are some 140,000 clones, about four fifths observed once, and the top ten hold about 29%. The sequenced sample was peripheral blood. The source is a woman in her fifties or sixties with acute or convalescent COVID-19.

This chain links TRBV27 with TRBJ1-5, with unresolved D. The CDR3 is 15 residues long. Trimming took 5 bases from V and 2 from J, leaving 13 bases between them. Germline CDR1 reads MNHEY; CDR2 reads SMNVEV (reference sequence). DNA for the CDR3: TGTGCCAGCAGTCCGGCCCCGACTGGCAATCAGCCCCAGCATTTT. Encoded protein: CASSPAPTGNQPQHF.

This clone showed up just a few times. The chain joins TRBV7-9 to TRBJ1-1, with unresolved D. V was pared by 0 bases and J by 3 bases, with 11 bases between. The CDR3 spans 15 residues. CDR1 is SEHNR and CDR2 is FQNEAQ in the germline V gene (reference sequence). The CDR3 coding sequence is TGTGCCAGCAGCTTAGCCTCAATGGCCGACACTGAAGCTTTCTTT. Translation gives CASSLASMADTEAFF.

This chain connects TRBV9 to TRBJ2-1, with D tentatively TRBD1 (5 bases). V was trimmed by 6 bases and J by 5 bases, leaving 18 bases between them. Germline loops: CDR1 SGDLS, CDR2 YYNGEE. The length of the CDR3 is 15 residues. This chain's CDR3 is CASTRDQGGHNEQFF. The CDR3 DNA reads TGTGCCAGCACCCGTGACCAGGGTGGTCACAATGAGCAGTTCTTC.

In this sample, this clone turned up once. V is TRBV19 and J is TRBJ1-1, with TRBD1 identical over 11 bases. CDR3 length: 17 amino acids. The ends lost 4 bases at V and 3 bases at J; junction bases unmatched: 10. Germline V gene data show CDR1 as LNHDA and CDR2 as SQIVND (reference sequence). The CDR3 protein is CASSSPSGQGVDTEAFF. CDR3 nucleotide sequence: TGTGCCAGTAGTAGCCCATCGGGACAGGGGGTAGACACTGAAGCTTTCTTT.

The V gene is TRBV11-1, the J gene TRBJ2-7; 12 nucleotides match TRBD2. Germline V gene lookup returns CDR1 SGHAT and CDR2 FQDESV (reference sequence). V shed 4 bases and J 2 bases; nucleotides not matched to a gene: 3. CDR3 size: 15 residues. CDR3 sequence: CASSSRTSGTYEQYF. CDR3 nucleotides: TGTGCCAGCAGCTCCCGGACTAGCGGGACCTACGAGCAGTACTTC.

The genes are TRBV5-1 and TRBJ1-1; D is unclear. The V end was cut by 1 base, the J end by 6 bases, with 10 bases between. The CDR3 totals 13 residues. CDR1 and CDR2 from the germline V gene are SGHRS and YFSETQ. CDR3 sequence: CASSLSGNPEAFF. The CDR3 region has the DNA TGCGCCAGCAGCTTGTCAGGCAACCCTGAAGCTTTCTTT. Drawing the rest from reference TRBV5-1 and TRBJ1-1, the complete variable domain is KAGVTQTPRYLIKTRGQQVTLSCSPISGHRSVSWYQQTPGQGLQFLFEYFSETQRNKGNFPGRFSGRQFSNSRSEMNVSTLELGDSALYLCASSLSGNPEAFFGQGTRLTVV.

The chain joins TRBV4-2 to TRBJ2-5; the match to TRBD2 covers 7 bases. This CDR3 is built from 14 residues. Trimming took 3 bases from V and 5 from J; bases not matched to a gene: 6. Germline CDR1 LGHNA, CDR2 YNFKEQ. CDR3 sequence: CASSQGLSTETQYF. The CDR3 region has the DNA TGTGCCAGCAGCCAGGGACTAAGTACGGAGACCCAGTACTTC.

CDR3 coding DNA: TGTGCCAGCCAGGGCCTCCCCTCGAACACTGAAGCTTTCTTT. It specifies CASQGLPSNTEAFF. The rearrangement uses TRBV6-5 and TRBJ1-1, with a possible D match to TRBD1 (5 bases). Trimming took 8 bases from V and 1 from J, leaving 14 bases between them. The germline V gene has CDR1 MNHEY and CDR2 SVGAGI. The length of the CDR3 is 14 residues.

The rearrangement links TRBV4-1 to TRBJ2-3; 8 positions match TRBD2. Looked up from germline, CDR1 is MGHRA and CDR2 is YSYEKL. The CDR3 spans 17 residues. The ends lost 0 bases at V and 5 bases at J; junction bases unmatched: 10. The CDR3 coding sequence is TGCGCCAGCAGCCAAGATGCAGGGCGGGGGGCGAGAGATACGCAGTATTTT. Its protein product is CASSQDAGRGARDTQYF.

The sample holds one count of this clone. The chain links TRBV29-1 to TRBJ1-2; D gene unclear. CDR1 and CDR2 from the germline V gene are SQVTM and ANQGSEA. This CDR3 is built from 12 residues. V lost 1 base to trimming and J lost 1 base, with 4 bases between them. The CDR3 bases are TGCAGCGTTGAAGCAGTTAACTATGGCTACACCTTC. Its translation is CSVEAVNYGYTF.

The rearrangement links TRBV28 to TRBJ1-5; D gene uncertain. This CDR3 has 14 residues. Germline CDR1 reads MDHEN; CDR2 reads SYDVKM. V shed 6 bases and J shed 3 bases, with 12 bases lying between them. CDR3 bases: TGTGCCAGCAGAGAGGCAGCCTTCAATCAGCCCCAGCATTTT. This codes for CASREAAFNQPQHF.

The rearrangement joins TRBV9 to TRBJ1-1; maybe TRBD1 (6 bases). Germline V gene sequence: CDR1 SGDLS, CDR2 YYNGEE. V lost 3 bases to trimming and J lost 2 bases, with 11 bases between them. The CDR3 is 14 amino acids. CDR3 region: CASSGRQDNTEAFF. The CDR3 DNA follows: TGTGCCAGCAGCGGAAGACAGGACAACACTGAAGCTTTCTTT.

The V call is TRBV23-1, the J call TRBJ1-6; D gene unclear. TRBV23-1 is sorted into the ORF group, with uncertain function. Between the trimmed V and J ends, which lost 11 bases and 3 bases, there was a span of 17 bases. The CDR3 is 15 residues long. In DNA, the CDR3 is TGCGCCGGCGTCAGAGCGCCCATCTATAATTCACCCCTCCACTTT. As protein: CAGVRAPIYNSPLHF.

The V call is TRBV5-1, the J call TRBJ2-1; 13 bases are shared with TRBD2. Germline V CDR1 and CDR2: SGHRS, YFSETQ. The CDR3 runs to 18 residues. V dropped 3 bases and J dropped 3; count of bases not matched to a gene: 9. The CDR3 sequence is CASSSSLLAGGLYNEQFF. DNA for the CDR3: TGCGCCAGCAGCTCGTCCCTACTAGCGGGGGGGCTCTACAATGAGCAGTTCTTC.

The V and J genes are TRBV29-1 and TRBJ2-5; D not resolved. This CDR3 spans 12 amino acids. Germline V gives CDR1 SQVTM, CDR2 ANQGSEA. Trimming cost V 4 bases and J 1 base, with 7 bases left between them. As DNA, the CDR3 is TGCAGCGTTGTCCCAGGCCAAGAGACCCAGTACTTC. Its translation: CSVVPGQETQYF.

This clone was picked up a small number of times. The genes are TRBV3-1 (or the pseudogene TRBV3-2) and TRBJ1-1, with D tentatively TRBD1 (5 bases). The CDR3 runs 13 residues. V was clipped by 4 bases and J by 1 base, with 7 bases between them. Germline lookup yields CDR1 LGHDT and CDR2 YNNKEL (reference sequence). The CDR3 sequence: CASSRTGNTEAFF. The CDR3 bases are TGTGCCAGCAGCCGTACAGGGAACACTGAAGCTTTCTTT.